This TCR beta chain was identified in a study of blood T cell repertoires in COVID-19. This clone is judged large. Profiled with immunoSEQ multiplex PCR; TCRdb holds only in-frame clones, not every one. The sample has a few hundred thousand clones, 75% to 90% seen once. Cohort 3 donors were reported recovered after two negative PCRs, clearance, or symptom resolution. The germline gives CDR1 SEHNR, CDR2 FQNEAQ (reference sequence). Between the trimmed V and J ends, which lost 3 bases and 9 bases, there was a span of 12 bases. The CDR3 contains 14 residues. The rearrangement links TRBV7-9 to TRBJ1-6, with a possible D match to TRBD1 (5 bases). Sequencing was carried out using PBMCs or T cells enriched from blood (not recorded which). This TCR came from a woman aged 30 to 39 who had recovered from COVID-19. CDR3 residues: CASSLPQEGSPLHF. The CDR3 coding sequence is TGTGCCAGCAGCTTGCCACAGGAAGGTTCACCCCTCCACTTT.